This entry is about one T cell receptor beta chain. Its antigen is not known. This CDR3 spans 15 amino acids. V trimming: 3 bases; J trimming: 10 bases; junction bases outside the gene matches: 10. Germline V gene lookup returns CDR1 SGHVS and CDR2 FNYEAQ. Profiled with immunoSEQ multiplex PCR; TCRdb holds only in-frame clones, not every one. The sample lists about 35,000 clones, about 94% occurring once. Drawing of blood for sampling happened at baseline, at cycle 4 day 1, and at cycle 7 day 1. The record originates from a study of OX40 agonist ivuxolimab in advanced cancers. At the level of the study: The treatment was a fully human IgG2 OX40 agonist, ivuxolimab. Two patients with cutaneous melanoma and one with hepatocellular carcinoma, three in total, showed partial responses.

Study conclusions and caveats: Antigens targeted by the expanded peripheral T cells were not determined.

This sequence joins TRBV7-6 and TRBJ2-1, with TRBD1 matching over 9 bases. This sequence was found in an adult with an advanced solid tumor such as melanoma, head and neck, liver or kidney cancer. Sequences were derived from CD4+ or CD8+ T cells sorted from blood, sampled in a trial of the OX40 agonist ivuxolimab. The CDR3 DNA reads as TGTGCCAGCAGCTTCCCGCCCGGGACAGGGCAGGAGCAGTTCTTC. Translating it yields CASSFPPGTGQEQFF. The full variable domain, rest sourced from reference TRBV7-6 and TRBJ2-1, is GAGVSQSPRYKVTKRGQDVALRCDPISGHVSLYWYRQALGQGPEFLTYFNYEAQQDKSGLPNDRFSAERPEGSISTLTIQRTEQRDSAMYRCASSFPPGTGQEQFFGPGTRLTVL.